The clone carrying this T cell receptor beta chain was observed many times. The antigen remains undetermined. The sample belongs to a study of T cells after yellow fever vaccination. TCRdb used MiXCR to reprocess the 5' RACE reads, holding one entry per CDR3 protein. The data show under 200,000 distinct CDR3 sequences, 6% to 7.5% seen once. The study's findings and limits: Some clonotypes, a small share, were shared between CD4 and CD8 compartments. Most clones from primary vaccination were detected again post-booster (roughly 96% CD4, roughly 91% CD8).

The CDR3 runs 15 residues. Trimming shortened V by 5 bases and J by 4 bases, and 16 bases separated the two germline ends. CDR1 is MDHEN and CDR2 is SYDVKM in the germline V gene. The sample was CD4+ T cells sorted from PBMCs, taken 5 to 6 days after the first yellow fever vaccination. The V gene is TRBV28, the J gene TRBJ2-3, with D maybe TRBD1 (8 bases). The source is a man aged 18 to 35 who received the YFV17D yellow fever vaccine. The CDR3 DNA is TGTGCCAGCAGTAAACAGGGGGGGAAATCAGATACGCAGTATTTT. Amino acids: CASSKQGGKSDTQYF.